The present T cell receptor (beta chain) was sequenced within a study of blood T cells in healthy people across ages. This clonotype was picked up a small number of times. A second PCR, run for 7 to 11 cycles, used a sample-barcoded 5' primer plus a J-beta primer mix. One entry per CDR3 protein results from TCRdb running MiXCR on the 5' RACE reads. The sample has about 830,000 distinct CDR3 sequences; more than 45% are singletons. The CDR3 totals 15 residues. In germline, CDR1 is DFQATT, CDR2 SNEGSKA (reference sequence). The V and J ends lost 5 bases and 1 base, in that order; junction bases with no gene match: 8.

The rearrangement uses TRBV20-1 and TRBJ2-1, with 7 bases aligning to TRBD1. The TCR originated in a man aged 25-40 years in good health. The sequenced sample consisted of blood. This CDR3 reads CSAYPGTVSYNEQFF. In nucleotides, the CDR3 is TGCAGTGCTTACCCTGGGACAGTTTCCTACAATGAGCAGTTCTTC.